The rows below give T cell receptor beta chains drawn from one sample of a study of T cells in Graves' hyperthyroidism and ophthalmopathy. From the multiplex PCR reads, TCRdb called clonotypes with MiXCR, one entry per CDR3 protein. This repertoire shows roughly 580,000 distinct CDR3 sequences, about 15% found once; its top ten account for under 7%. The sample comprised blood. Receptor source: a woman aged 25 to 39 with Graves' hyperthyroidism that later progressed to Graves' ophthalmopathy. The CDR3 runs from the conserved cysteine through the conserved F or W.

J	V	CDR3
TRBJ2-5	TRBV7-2	CASSSTPSPETQYF
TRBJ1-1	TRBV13	CASSLNRGKSEAFF
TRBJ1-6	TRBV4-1	CASRATDRYEAPLHF
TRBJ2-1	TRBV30	CAWSSGRLGNEQFF
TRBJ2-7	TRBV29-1	CSVHRGPNYEQYF
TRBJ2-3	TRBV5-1	CASSLGGTSSTDTQYF
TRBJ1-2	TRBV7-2	CASSIQGNYGDTF
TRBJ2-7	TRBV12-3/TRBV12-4	CASSLRTLSYEQYF
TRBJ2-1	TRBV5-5	CASSLSYEGPNYEQFF
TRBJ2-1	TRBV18	CASSPGTGGLGEQFF
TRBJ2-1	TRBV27	CASCTGTGGYNEQFF
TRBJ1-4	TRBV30	CAWSGQENNEKLFF
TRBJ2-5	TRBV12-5	CASGLVFSGKGGETQYF
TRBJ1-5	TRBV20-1	CSARTGTTSNQPQHF
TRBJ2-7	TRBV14	CASSQDWWTSGRGGYEQYF
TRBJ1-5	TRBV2	CASSEENPLDQPQHF
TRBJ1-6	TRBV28	CASRADRAYNSPLHF
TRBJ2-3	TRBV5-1	CASSFKQAGTDTQYF
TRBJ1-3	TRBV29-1	CSVDGSLSGNTIYF
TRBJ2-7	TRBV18	CASSPGPGRYEQYF
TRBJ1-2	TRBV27	CASRLMGQGNYGYTF
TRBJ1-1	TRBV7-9	CASSWGSGSFVGTEAFF
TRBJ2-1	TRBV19	CASSSMTGRTPDEQFF
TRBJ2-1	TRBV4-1	CASSPRGRTGGFEQFF
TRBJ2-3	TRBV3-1	CASSRPGTRGDTQYF
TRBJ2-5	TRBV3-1	CASSQRGAGKSGETQYF
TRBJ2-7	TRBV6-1	CATTLGQAASYEQYF
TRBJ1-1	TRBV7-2	CASSSKRGGSTEAFF
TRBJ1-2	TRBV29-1	CSVGTGGFNYGYTF
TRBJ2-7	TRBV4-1	CASSHLTSGSYEQYF
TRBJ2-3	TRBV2	CASSRGLAGTDTQYF
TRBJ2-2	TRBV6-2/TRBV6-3	CASSPRTLPHATGELFF
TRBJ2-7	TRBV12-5	CASGASGGPSSYEQYF
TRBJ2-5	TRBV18	CASSPPSGMGETQYF
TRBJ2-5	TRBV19	CASSIRTGGVSETQYF
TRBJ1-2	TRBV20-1	CSAIGFGYGYTF
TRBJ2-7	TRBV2	CASREYAMGGHEQYF
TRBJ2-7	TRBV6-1	CASSARPSYEQYF
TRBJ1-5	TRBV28	CASSLEDFSNQPQHF
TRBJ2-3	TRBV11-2	CASSFALIDTQYF
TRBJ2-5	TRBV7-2	CASSYRSGRAETQYF
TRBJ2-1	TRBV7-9	CASSPLEGRAHNEQFF
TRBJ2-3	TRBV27	CASSSPSLGTDTQYF
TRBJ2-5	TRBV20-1	CSRVDSNQETQYF
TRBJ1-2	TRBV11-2	CASSLQYGYTF
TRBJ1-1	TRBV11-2	CASSLGRDRGMNTEAFF
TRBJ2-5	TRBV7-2	CASSLVEETQYF
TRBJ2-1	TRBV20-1	CSAHSSGKLRNEQFF
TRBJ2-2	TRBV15	CATSNIAGETQYFGPDTGELFF
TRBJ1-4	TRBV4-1	CASSQVGPSKGPARREKLFF
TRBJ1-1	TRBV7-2	CASSLSGGGGYEAFF
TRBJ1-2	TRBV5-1	CASSFDVPGDGYTF
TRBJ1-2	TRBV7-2	CASSLIGHGYTF
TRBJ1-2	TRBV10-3	CAISENFSYGYTF
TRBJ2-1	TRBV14	CASSRLRNNYNEQFF
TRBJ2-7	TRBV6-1	CASSEYSGMSSYEQYF
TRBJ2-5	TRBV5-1	CASSLEQGWETQYF